These 27 T cell receptor beta chains were all obtained from the same sample, sequenced in a study of T cells in Graves' hyperthyroidism and ophthalmopathy. TCR beta CDR3 regions were amplified from RNA transcripts. An initial round of RT-PCR targeting the TCR CDR3 relied on the HTBI primer set. TCRdb re-called the multiplex PCR reads with MiXCR, one entry per CDR3 protein. The sample contains about 400,000 distinct CDR3 sequences, around 16% of which appear only once. Sequenced material: blood. These TCRs come from a woman between 18 and 29 years old with Graves' hyperthyroidism that later progressed to Graves' ophthalmopathy.

The V call is TRBV30, the J call TRBJ2-4, with D uncertain. With 5 bases removed from V and 0 bases from J, the gap between germline ends came to 8 bases. The length of the CDR3 is 13 residues. Germline V gives CDR1 GTSNPN, CDR2 SVGIG (reference sequence). DNA of the CDR3: TGTGCCTGGTCGACGGTAGCCAAAAACATTCAGTACTTC. Its protein product is CAWSTVAKNIQYF.

This clonotype was recorded many times. The chain recombines TRBV9 with TRBJ2-3; D gene ambiguous. The CDR3 runs 18 residues. Germline V lookup: CDR1 SGDLS, CDR2 YYNGEE. V gave up 4 bases and J gave up 1 base, with 22 bases separating them. The CDR3 bases are TGTGCCAGCAGCCCCTTGCTAGGACCCCCTCTAGGCACAGATACGCAGTATTTT. It yields the protein CASSPLLGPPLGTDTQYF.

The chain links TRBV13 to TRBJ2-3; 7 positions match TRBD2. Germline loops: CDR1 PRHDT, CDR2 FYEKMQ (reference sequence). The CDR3 extends over 17 amino acids. J lost 0 bases, V lost 0 bases, and 6 bases had no gene match. Here the CDR3 DNA reads TGTGCCAGCAGCTTAGGGGGGGGGGACCTCAGCACAGATACGCAGTATTTT. Its translation is CASSLGGGDLSTDTQYF.

Ten or more counts support this clonotype. The chain uses TRBV18 and TRBJ2-6, with D unclear. The germline gives CDR1 KGHSH, CDR2 LQKENI. The CDR3 runs 14 residues. Trimming took off 0 bases at V and 4 bases at J, with 4 bases between the two ends. The CDR3 DNA sequence: TGTGCCAGCTCACCACCTAACGGGGCCAACGTCCTGACTTTC. The encoded protein is CASSPPNGANVLTF.

With regard to this clonotype: A much bigger clone sits one base away, suggesting this may be a read error. This chain joins TRBV28 and TRBJ2-7; 7 bases match TRBD1. This CDR3 contains 13 residues. Germline loops: CDR1 MDHEN, CDR2 SYDVKM. V lost 7 bases and J lost 3; bases outside the gene matches: 6. In nucleotides, the CDR3 is TGTGCCAGCAACAGGGGTCAGAGCTACGAGCAGTACTTC. It translates to CASNRGQSYEQYF.

The chain is built from TRBV27 and TRBJ2-7; 8 nucleotides line up with TRBD2. The V gene's germline CDR1 is MNHEY and CDR2 SMNVEV (reference sequence). Germline trimming cut 5 bases from V and 3 bases from J; bases unmatched to any gene: 3. The CDR3 contains 13 residues. The DNA for the CDR3 is TGTGCCAGCAGTGAACGGGGGGGCTACGAGCAGTACTTC. This gives the protein CASSERGGYEQYF.

This clonotype was picked up many times. The chain couples TRBV6-2 or TRBV6-3 to TRBJ1-5; possible D gene TRBD1, 5 bases. The CDR3 loop spans 17 amino acids. The V end lost 2 bases, the J end lost 1 base, and 15 bases lay between the germline ends. CDR1 MNHEY and CDR2 SVGEGT come from the germline V gene. CDR3 in DNA: TGTGCCAGCAGTTACAATCGGTCAGGGATGAGCAATCAGCCCCAGCATTTT. Translation: CASSYNRSGMSNQPQHF.

The sample holds many counts of this clonotype. V and J are TRBV6-1 and TRBJ1-5; D is possibly TRBD1 (6 bases). The germline V and J ends were trimmed by 7 bases and 6 bases, with 19 bases remaining between them. CDR3 length: 15 amino acids. Germline V CDR1 and CDR2: MNHNS, SASEGT. CDR3 bases: TGTGCCAGCACCGCCTCGGGAAAGGGGGTTCAGCCCCAGCATTTT. It codes for CASTASGKGVQPQHF.

Of note for this clonotype: It may be a read error: a sequence one base away is much more abundant. This chain uses TRBV20-1 with TRBJ2-1, with 7 nucleotides matching TRBD1. CDR3 length: 15 residues. Germline V CDR1 and CDR2: DFQATT, SNEGSKA (reference sequence). The CDR3 coding sequence is TGCAGCTGTCGAGGGGGCCGTGGATCCTACAATGAGCAGTTCTTC. Amino acids: CSCRGGRGSYNEQFF.

This clonotype was observed at least ten times. The CDR3 nucleotides are TGTGCCAGCAGTCCCTATCCCGGGACAGGGTCGAGTACGCAGTATTTT. It encodes CASSPYPGTGSSTQYF. The V and J genes are TRBV28 and TRBJ2-3; 9 bases map to TRBD1. CDR1 is MDHEN and CDR2 is SYDVKM in the germline V gene. V trimming: 5 bases; J trimming: 8 bases; junction bases outside the gene matches: 14. This CDR3 is 16 amino acids long.

In its sample, this clonotype was seen many times. V gene TRBV12-3 or TRBV12-4 combines with J gene TRBJ2-7, with D tentatively TRBD1 (5 bases). V was pared by 0 bases and J by 5 bases, with 8 bases between. This CDR3 contains 13 residues. This CDR3 reads CASSLAGRDEQYF. CDR3 nucleotide sequence: TGTGCCAGCAGTTTAGCAGGCAGGGACGAGCAGTACTTC.

This clonotype was observed at least ten times. The V call is TRBV27, the J call TRBJ1-1; the D gene is possibly TRBD1 (6 bases). Trimming shortened V by 5 bases and J by 10 bases, and 17 bases separated the two germline ends. Looked up from germline, CDR1 is MNHEY and CDR2 is SMNVEV (reference sequence). The CDR3 extends over 13 amino acids. The DNA for the CDR3 is TGTGCCAGCAGTATGACAGGCCCCAACGGAGCTTTCTTT. This encodes CASSMTGPNGAFF.

The chain has TRBV19 and TRBJ1-1; TRBD1 aligns across 9 bases. The germline V gene has CDR1 LNHDA and CDR2 SQIVND (reference sequence). V lost 10 bases and J lost 5; bases outside the gene matches: 8. This CDR3 has 13 amino acids. As DNA, the CDR3 is TGTGCCACCCGGGGGACAGGGATGACTGAAGCTTTCTTT. It yields the protein CATRGTGMTEAFF.

This chain connects TRBV7-9 to TRBJ2-2; the D is unclear. Germline loops: CDR1 SEHNR, CDR2 FQNEAQ (reference sequence). V dropped 3 bases and J dropped 4 bases, with 12 bases sitting between them. The length of the CDR3 is 15 residues. CDR3 residues: CASSFPPDGTGELFF. CDR3 DNA sequence: TGTGCCAGCAGCTTCCCCCCCGACGGCACCGGGGAGCTGTTTTTT.

In this sample, this clonotype turned up a few times. The gene calls are TRBV20-1 and TRBJ2-7, with D possibly matching TRBD1 (6 bases). CDR3 length: 14 amino acids. Trimming left V 3 bases short and J 0 bases short, with 12 bases between. The germline V gene has CDR1 DFQATT and CDR2 SNEGSKA (reference sequence). CDR3 amino acids: CSASLKGHSYEQYF. The CDR3 DNA is TGCAGTGCTAGTCTAAAGGGACACTCCTACGAGCAGTACTTC.

This clonotype occurred many times. The chain employs TRBV28 and TRBJ2-3; D is ambiguous. The CDR3 totals 14 residues. V shed 5 bases and J shed 1 base, with 10 bases lying between them. Germline V gene lookup returns CDR1 MDHEN and CDR2 SYDVKM. The CDR3 sequence is CASSTRSRTDTQYF. DNA for the CDR3: TGTGCCAGCAGTACCCGGAGCCGCACAGATACGCAGTATTTT.

The CDR3 sequence is CATSLGPVVEKLFF. CDR3 in DNA: TGTGCCACCTCCCTAGGGCCCGTAGTTGAAAAACTGTTTTTT. This sequence joins TRBV6-1 and TRBJ1-4; no firm D call. Germline loops: CDR1 MNHNS, CDR2 SASEGT. This CDR3 contains 14 residues. V shed 10 bases and J shed 7 bases, with 19 bases lying between them.

This clonotype has at least ten counts. The chain carries TRBV11-3 and TRBJ2-7; TRBD1 might be the D (6 bases). CDR1 is SGHNT and CDR2 is YENEEA in the germline V gene. The CDR3 totals 17 residues. The ends were cut back, 0 bases at V and 2 bases at J, with 17 bases in the middle. Here the CDR3 DNA reads TGTGCCAGCAGCTTAGATGCGGTCGGGACAAGAACCTACGAGCAGTACTTC. It encodes CASSLDAVGTRTYEQYF.

This clonotype was seen many times. The gene calls are TRBV5-1 and TRBJ2-7; 7 bases are shared with TRBD1. The V gene end was trimmed by 0 bases and the J gene end by 3 bases; junction bases not matched to a gene: 3. Germline V gives CDR1 SGHRS, CDR2 YFSETQ. There are 14 residues in the CDR3. CDR3 in DNA: TGCGCCAGCAGCTTGGAGGGACAGATCTACGAGCAGTACTTC. Protein sequence: CASSLEGQIYEQYF.

In this sample, this clonotype turned up many times. V gene TRBV20-1 combines with J gene TRBJ2-7; D is ambiguous. Germline CDR1 reads DFQATT; CDR2 reads SNEGSKA (reference sequence). Trimming stripped 0 bases from V and 2 bases from J, with 5 bases between. The length of the CDR3 is 12 residues. This CDR3 is CSARDLAYEQYF. The CDR3 DNA follows: TGCAGTGCTAGAGATTTAGCCTACGAGCAGTACTTC.

This clonotype showed up many times. V gene TRBV28 combines with J gene TRBJ2-7; 10 bases map to TRBD2. Germline loops: CDR1 MDHEN, CDR2 SYDVKM. The CDR3 is 14 residues long. Trimming at V came to 5 bases and at J to 4 bases, leaving 5 bases not matched to a gene. CDR3 sequence reads: CASSPRTSGYEQYF. CDR3 nucleotide sequence: TGTGCCAGCAGTCCAAGGACTAGCGGTTACGAGCAGTACTTC.

This clonotype was seen ten or more times. J is TRBJ2-3 and V is TRBV5-6; tentatively, D is TRBD2 (5 bases). Between the trimmed V and J ends, which lost 0 bases and 2 bases, there was a span of 7 bases. Per the germline V gene, CDR1 is SGHDT and CDR2 is YYEEEE. This CDR3 is 14 amino acids long. CDR3 region: CASSLGAATDTQYF. In nucleotides, the CDR3 is TGTGCCAGCAGCTTGGGAGCGGCCACAGATACGCAGTATTTT. Supplemented by reference TRBV5-6 and TRBJ2-3, the full variable domain reads DAGVTQSPTHLIKTRGQQVTLRCSPKSGHDTVSWYQQALGQGPQFIFQYYEEEERQRGNFPDRFSGHQFPNYSSELNVNALLLGDSALYLCASSLGAATDTQYFGPGTRLTVL.

This sequence joins TRBV6-1 and TRBJ2-2; 7 nucleotides match TRBD1. CDR1 is MNHNS and CDR2 is SASEGT in the germline V gene. The CDR3 contains 15 residues. V lost 6 bases, J lost 5 bases, and 9 bases stayed unmatched. The CDR3 nucleotides are TGTGCCAGCAGACCCCTTACAGGGGAGACCGGGGAGCTGTTTTTT. This encodes CASRPLTGETGELFF.

This clonotype was recorded at least ten times. The chain links TRBV6-2 or TRBV6-3 to TRBJ2-1; TRBD2 matches 8 bases. CDR1 and CDR2 from the germline V gene are MNHEY and SVGEGT. J was trimmed by 11 bases and V by 6 bases; bases with no gene match: 6. The CDR3 has 12 amino acids. CDR3 DNA: TGTGCCAGCAGGCAACTAGCGGAGCAGCAGTTCTTC. Protein product: CASRQLAEQQFF.

This clonotype was counted ten times or more. The chain is built from TRBV3-1 and TRBJ2-1, with 10 bases that match TRBD1. J lost 3 bases, V lost 4 bases, and 6 bases had no gene match. Germline lookup yields CDR1 LGHDT and CDR2 YNNKEL (reference sequence). CDR3 length: 16 residues. The CDR3 DNA reads as TGTGCCAGCAGCCGGACAGGGGGAGGGGGCTACAATGAGCAGTTCTTC. Its protein is CASSRTGGGGYNEQFF.

In its sample, this clonotype was seen a few times. The chain uses TRBV20-1 and TRBJ1-5; D gene ambiguous. V was pared by 0 bases and J by 0 bases, with 9 bases between. Looked up from germline, CDR1 is DFQATT and CDR2 is SNEGSKA (reference sequence). The CDR3 has 15 residues. Here the CDR3 DNA reads TGCAGTGCTAGAGAGAAGGGTTATAGCAATCAGCCCCAGCATTTT. As protein: CSAREKGYSNQPQHF.

This clonotype came up a few times. The rearrangement joins TRBV12-3 or TRBV12-4 to TRBJ2-3, with TRBD2 matching over 12 bases. The CDR3 runs 19 residues. Trimming removed 2 bases from V and 4 bases from J; junction bases left unmatched: 13. As DNA, the CDR3 is TGTGCCAGCAGTTTAAGGGGTGCTAGCGGGAGGGGGCCCCCAGATACGCAGTATTTT. Translation gives CASSLRGASGRGPPDTQYF.